The source of this TCR beta chain is a study of cytomegalovirus exposure and HLA in healthy donors (TCRdb year 2017). Regarding the study in general: According to an earlier analysis of 550 to 700 of the donors, about 179 million T cells yielded 117 million unique TCR beta sequences and about 300 Gb of sequence data. Approximately 300 gigabases of sequencing data and approximately 80 million unique TCR sequences were included in an early release covering about 620 HLA-typed donors. The genetic ancestry cluster associated with self-reported Caucasian donors included around four fifths of the roughly 410 genotyped donors. The study was designed to test whether signatures of past pathogen exposure could be identified by cataloging public T cell receptors. The study used immunosequencing to profile the T cell repertoires of under 700 subjects and linked those repertoires to cytomegalovirus serostatus. In addition to the first cohort of 666 subjects, a separate validation cohort of 120 different subjects was used. To predict cytomegalovirus infection status, the study combined high-throughput TCR immunosequencing, statistical association of individual TCRs with disease status, and machine learning. A later analysis re-examined previously published TCR beta repertoires from several hundred donors and added high-resolution HLA genotyping to investigate patterns of TCR occurrence. In the later analysis, no new phenotypic data were used to find candidate immune exposures; instead, reliance was placed on TCR beta sequences and their occurrence across donors. To decide whether each TCR beta V gene segment behaved as functional or pseudogenic, an earlier analysis of some 600 of the donors relied on high-throughput TCR beta sequencing. Alongside the repertoire data, information on donor age, sex, ethnicity and CMV serostatus was compiled. Genome-wide SNP genotypes for about three fifths of the roughly 670 donors were used in a later genetic analysis, which treated that subset as a discovery cohort. All discovery cohort repertoires had been generated using a single sequencing platform. HLA typing covered class I and class II loci at four-digit resolution. The number of donors typed differed by locus, with roughly 629-640 for A, B, C, DRB1 and DQB1, around 520 for DQA1, over 600 for DPA1, and some 450 for DPB1. Several DR-DQ haplotypes were handled as single units for association and clustering, since linkage in the cohort was strong. Among about 360 genotyped donors of the cohort, an average of around 240,000 unique TCR beta nucleotide sequences were sequenced per donor, about a sixth of them non-productive. What the authors observed across the whole study: HLA typing was unavailable for some donors at each locus, so association tests used only the typed subset. Roughly uniform sequencing depth across donors was assumed in presence/absence analyses, although this assumption may not hold. At a false discovery rate of 0.05, a later analysis linked some 17,000 TCR beta sequences to specific HLA alleles. Compared with equally common non-associated chains, HLA-associated TCR beta chains in a later analysis were more clonally expanded and had lower generation probabilities. When HLA alleles, especially DR and DQ, strongly co-occurred, attributing TCR associations to individual alleles was difficult. A later analysis found that most CMV-associated TCR beta chains appeared HLA-restricted, with HLA associations seemingly driven largely by CMV exposure. In an earlier analysis of approximately 600 of the donors, most TCR beta V segments were observed in productive rearrangements about 87% or about 30% of the time, broadly matching IMGT annotations. A further reported finding was that TCR beta sequences accurately predicted the HLA-A and HLA-B alleles for most subjects in the first cohort. According to a later analysis, parvovirus B19, influenza, CMV and Epstein-Barr virus appeared linked to several top co-occurrence clusters. A later analysis found that TCR association rates varied across HLA loci, with DRB1 alleles showing the most associated TCRs and HLA-C alleles the fewest. Immune exposure information for the cohort was limited to CMV serostatus. The cohort was sequenced for TCR beta chains only, and without alpha or paired-chain data the features that could be detected were limited. Linkage disequilibrium might explain the correlated functional status among segregating V segments, but an unknown experimental factor could not be ruled out. It was suggested by the authors that the approach could potentially be generalized to other disease states and immunological phenotypes. The study listed 164 TCR beta chains as associated with cytomegalovirus. The classifier was reported to diagnose cytomegalovirus status with high specificity and sensitivity in both the original cohort and the validation cohort. In a later genetic analysis, fewer N-insertions in productive TCRs were reported among donors in an Asian-associated ancestry cluster than the approximately 710-donor mean. A later genetic analysis associated a missense DCLRE1C variant with V-gene and J-gene trimming of TCR beta chains, and an independent cohort replicated the association. Approximately 16 rarely observed V segments, including chromosome 9 orphons, were excluded from the earlier analysis of approximately 600 of the donors because counts were too low. Most TCR sequences were seen in very few donors, while some public TCRs were found in many individuals. A cluster of highly shared sequence variants was judged likely to be a technical artifact of the sequencing pipeline. In vitro tests confirmed that three of the cytomegalovirus-associated TCR beta chains recognize cytomegalovirus antigens. Because the 87-base-pair reads could not distinguish some IMGT-functional V segments, including TRBV6-2 and TRBV6-3, those segments were excluded.

The library came from the immunoSEQ multiplex PCR assay. A mixture of 60 forward primers for TCR Vbeta segments and 13 reverse primers for TCR Jbeta segments was used in the multiplex PCR. The CDR3 region of rearranged TCR beta genes was amplified from genomic DNA by a multiplex PCR assay. The Illumina HiSeq System was used to sequence the amplified TCR beta libraries as 87-base-pair reads. Processing in the source paper ran as follows. In a later analysis, roughly 80 million unique TCR beta chains were counted across the 650 to 700 repertoires, and about 10 million of these chains were shared by at least two donors. A nearest-neighbor algorithm error-corrected the raw reads and collapsed the reads into unique sequences, merging closely related sequences to remove PCR and sequencing errors. Alignment of CDR3 sequences to IMGT reference sequences was used to assign V, D and J gene segments. For a sequence to be retained, at least a six-nucleotide match to both a V gene segment and a J gene segment was required. A rearrangement counted as productive if the CDR3 had no stop codons and remained in frame with V and J, and every other rearrangement counted as non-productive. CDR3 was defined by IMGT convention, running from the second conserved V-encoded cysteine to the conserved J-encoded phenylalanine. Sequences without an unambiguous match to a single V gene segment were excluded from the earlier analysis of 450 to 750 of the donors. An earlier analysis of 587 of the donors called V segments functional above 56.7% productive rearrangements and segregating when the between-donor standard deviation exceeded 5%. A statistical classification framework was built for diagnosing cytomegalovirus status from the catalog of TCR beta chain sequences. A later analysis assigned V and J genes by comparing TCR nucleotide sequences with IMGT/GENE-DB human TR gene sequences. Using the TCRdist pipeline, a later analysis assigned CDR3 sequences along with most-parsimonious VDJ recombination scenarios. In a later analysis, each TCR beta chain was defined by its CDR3 amino acid sequence together with its V-gene family, and reads without a unique V-gene family were excluded. A later analysis removed 500 to 600 highly shared, low-generation-probability nucleotide sequences to deal with suspected cross-contamination and a sequencing artifact. In a later analysis, a clonal expansion index for each public chain was calculated from normalized within-repertoire ranks of inferred template counts. In a later analysis, generation probabilities were computed with a VDJ recombination model fitted to out-of-frame rearrangements, and the resulting probabilities were checked against IGoR. In a later analysis, hypergeometric tests were used to score TCR-TCR, TCR-HLA and TCR-CMV co-occurrence, with a repertoire-size bias correction applied to TCR pairs. In a later analysis, false discovery rates were estimated by permuting HLA or CMV assignments 20 times. In a later analysis, co-occurring TCRs were grouped with DBSCAN, and TCRdist sequence similarity was added when clustering was performed within HLA-allele-positive subsets. Repertoires with fewer than 30,000 or more than 120,000 public chains, plus five repertoires with anomalous nucleotide sharing, were excluded from co-occurrence clustering. The table was pulled from immuneACCESS by TCRdb, which kept in-frame rearrangements only. Such tables lose some clones; where checked, under half of the loss comes from unresolved V genes, and the rest has no known cause. V and J calls and clone size are given by that table; D and trimming were obtained from the DNA. In all, the sample holds 100,000 to 150,000 clones, and about 10% of those were seen once. 4.5% to 5% of the sample is taken by the ten largest.

This clone turned up a few times. It lacks a known antigen. No per-base quality is available; no much larger clone lies one base away. The cohort was made up of approximately 670 healthy bone marrow donors. At the time of sampling, all cohort members were nominally healthy, though unrecorded immune exposures were likely present. The donor tested CMV seropositive and was one of the 289 seropositive cohort members. Every donor gave a peripheral blood sample, and the peripheral blood mononuclear cells from that sample were used for TCR beta sequencing. Genomic DNA extraction from the blood cell samples was performed with the Qiagen DNeasy Blood Extraction Kit. The CDR3 sequence holds 12 residues, the cysteine and phenylalanine included. Of the read, only the CDR3 DNA is kept; its 36 bases are in frame from base 1. Relative to germline, V is 4 bases shorter and J is 9 bases shorter, with 10 bases between their ends. From a lookup of the germline V gene, CDR1 and CDR2 are WSHSY and SAAADI.

The TCR sequence derives from a woman in her late teens or twenties in good health and CMV-seropositive. Material for sequencing was PBMCs. The rearrangement combines TRBV10-2 with TRBJ2-1; TRBD2 is a weak D gene call, 6 bases matching. The DNA sequence follows: TGCGCCAGCAGTGTCGGGAGCAGTGAGCAGTTCTTC. It translates as CASSVGSSEQFF.